This is a list of T cell receptor beta chains from one sample in a study of response to subunit inactivated influenza vaccine. TCRdb re-called the RT-PCR reads with MiXCR, one entry per CDR3 protein. The sample consists of about 570,000 distinct CDR3 sequences, over 9% of them appearing once. The same specimen was also included in a second study, on T cells expressing NK-cell markers.

The sample was PBMCs from blood, taken on the day of vaccination. The receptors were sampled from a man over 45 who received an inactivated influenza vaccine. CDR3s include the opening cysteine and the closing phenylalanine or tryptophan. D genes are given only for firm matches. Size values are once, few and many counts, or a class for expanded clones, and some rows have none.

19,TRBJ1-4,-,TRBD1,TRBV5-1,TGCGCCAGCAGCTTGGTGGGACAGGGGGCGCATTCGTGGATGAAGAAACTGTTTTTT,CASSLVGQGAHSWMKKLFF
13,TRBJ2-7,many,-,TRBV20-1,TGCAGTGCTAGTTTGTCGACTTCGGGCGAGCAGTACTTC,CSASLSTSGEQYF
15,TRBJ1-1,-,TRBD1,TRBV12-3/TRBV12-4,TGTGCCAGCAGTCCCAGACAGGGGGCAAGAACTGAAGCTTTCTTT,CASSPRQGARTEAFF
16,TRBJ2-3,few,TRBD1,TRBV5-1,TGCGCCAGCAGCTTGGGAGACAGGGGAAGCACAGATACGCAGTATTTT,CASSLGDRGSTDTQYF
12,TRBJ1-2,-,-,TRBV12-3/TRBV12-4,TGTGCCAGCAGCCCGGGGCCCTCCGGCTACACCTTC,CASSPGPSGYTF
19,TRBJ2-2,few,-,TRBV5-1,TGCGCCAGCAGCGGAATATCGGGCCCCAGTCGACCGAACACCGGGGAGCTGTTTTTT,CASSGISGPSRPNTGELFF
14,TRBJ2-1,few,-,TRBV24-1,TGTGCCACCAGTGATTTGACATCCGTATATGAGCAGTTCTTC,CATSDLTSVYEQFF
19,TRBJ2-5,-,TRBD2,TRBV19,TGTGCCAGTAGTCCCATTAGGGGGACTAGCGACTTGTACCAAGAGACCCAGTACTTC,CASSPIRGTSDLYQETQYF
12,TRBJ2-1,few,TRBD2,TRBV20-1,TGCAGGCTAGCGGGAGACTACAATGAGCAGTTCTTC,CRLAGDYNEQFF
16,TRBJ2-3,-,TRBD2,TRBV7-2,TGTGCCAGCAGCCGTCTAGCGGGAGAGAGCACAGATACGCAGTATTTT,CASSRLAGESTDTQYF
14,TRBJ2-1,few,TRBD1,TRBV28,TGTGCCGGACAGGGACAGGGGTTCGGCGATGAGCAGTTCTTC,CAGQGQGFGDEQFF
16,TRBJ2-2,few,TRBD2,TRBV6-1,TGTGCCAGCAGTGAGGGACTAGGGAGGGGCACCGGGGAGCTGTTTTTT,CASSEGLGRGTGELFF
11,TRBJ2-5,-,-,TRBV24-1,TGTGCCACCAGTGCTACCGGGACCCAGTACTTC,CATSATGTQYF
15,TRBJ2-1,-,TRBD2,TRBV18,TGTGCCAGCTCACCGGGACTAGCGGGCCGCAATGAGCAGTTCTTC,CASSPGLAGRNEQFF
11,TRBJ2-7,many,-,TRBV29-1,TGCAGCGTTACGCTGTCGTACGAGCAGTACTTC,CSVTLSYEQYF
13,TRBJ2-5,-,-,TRBV4-3,TGCGCCAGCAGCCAAGTTCTAGAAGAGACCCAGTACTTC,CASSQVLEETQYF
14,TRBJ2-1,many,TRBD1,TRBV5-1,TGCGCCAGTTCTCCGGGACAGCTATACAATGAGCAGTTCTTC,CASSPGQLYNEQFF
15,TRBJ1-1,few,-,TRBV5-1,TGCGCCAGCAGCTTGGAAAGGAGTGGGGGAACTGAAGCTTTCTTT,CASSLERSGGTEAFF
12,TRBJ2-2,-,TRBD1,TRBV20-1,TGCAGTGTGGGACAGGGAACCGGGGAGCTGTTTTTT,CSVGQGTGELFF
15,TRBJ1-2,-,TRBD1,TRBV7-2,TGTGCCAGCAGCTTAGACGCGGACAGGGGCCATGGCTACACCTTC,CASSLDADRGHGYTF
16,TRBJ2-5,-,-,TRBV28,TGTGCCAGCAGTTTAGGAGATAGCGGCAAAGGTGTGACCCAGTACTTC,CASSLGDSGKGVTQYF
16,TRBJ2-5,few,-,TRBV7-2,TGTGCCAGCAGCCCCAACCTGCTTGGGGGCGGGGAGACCCAGTACTTC,CASSPNLLGGGETQYF
16,TRBJ1-3,-,-,TRBV4-2,TGTGCCAGCAGCCAAGATGAGGCAGACTCTGGAAACACCATATATTTT,CASSQDEADSGNTIYF
14,TRBJ2-5,few,-,TRBV20-1,TGCAGTGCTAGAGGGCGGCTTGATAAAGAGACCCAGTACTTC,CSARGRLDKETQYF
15,TRBJ1-1,few,TRBD1,TRBV28,TGTGCCAGCACACTATTTGGCAGGGGGCGTACTGAAGCTTTCTTT,CASTLFGRGRTEAFF
14,TRBJ2-2,many,-,TRBV6-5,TGTGCCAGCAGTTACTCGAGGGTTACCGGGGAGCTGTTTTTT,CASSYSRVTGELFF
13,TRBJ1-2,-,-,TRBV12-3/TRBV12-4,TGTGCCAGCAGTTTTGGGGGGGCTGATGGCTACACCTTC,CASSFGGADGYTF
15,TRBJ2-7,many,TRBD1,TRBV5-1,TGCGCCAGCAGATCCGGGACAGGATACTCCTACGAGCAGTACTTC,CASRSGTGYSYEQYF
14,TRBJ2-2,-,-,TRBV7-3,TGTGCCAGCAGCTCCCTGTCAGGCCCCGGGGAGCTGTTTTTT,CASSSLSGPGELFF
14,TRBJ2-7,few,-,TRBV11-1,TGTGCCAGCAGCGTGTCAGGGCCGGCCTACGAGCAGTACTTC,CASSVSGPAYEQYF
14,TRBJ2-3,few,-,TRBV5-4,TGTGCCAGCAGCTTGGCGTTGGGACGAGATACGCAGTATTTT,CASSLALGRDTQYF
12,TRBJ2-4,-,-,TRBV12-3/TRBV12-4,TGTGCCAGCAGTCTGGGGCAGATCGTTCAGTACTTC,CASSLGQIVQYF
16,TRBJ2-3,few,TRBD2,TRBV5-6,TGTGCCAGCAGCTTACCGGGACTAGCGTATACAGATACGCAGTATTTT,CASSLPGLAYTDTQYF